Given below is one TCR beta chain in context. The record originates from a study of T cells in Graves' hyperthyroidism and ophthalmopathy. Per the germline V gene, CDR1 is ENHRY and CDR2 is SYGVKD. This CDR3 comprises 16 residues. With 2 bases removed from V and 4 bases from J, the gap between germline ends came to 18 bases. Amplified regions were TCR beta CDR3 sequences from RNA transcripts. HTBI primers drove first-round RT-PCR of the TCR CDR3. TCRdb ran MiXCR on the multiplex PCR reads and lists one entry per CDR3 protein. In the table there are 700,000 or so distinct CDR3 sequences, about a sixth of which are singletons.

Sequenced: blood. V and J are TRBV10-3 and TRBJ2-7; the D is unclear. The sequence was obtained from a man younger than 35 with Graves' hyperthyroidism. CDR3 coding DNA: TGTGCCATCAGTGAGAAGGGCATTAGGAGCTTATACGAGCAGTACTTC. Its protein is CAISEKGIRSLYEQYF.